The TCR beta chain described here comes from a study of a mutant IDH1 vaccine in newly diagnosed glioma. About the study: Eight vaccine doses were administered to patients at weeks 1, 3, 5, 7, 11, 15, 19 and 23. Sex among treated patients split about 60% male, about 40% female; mean age was approximately 40 years. Receipt of radiotherapy, temozolomide, or both preceded the study, and most received both. Whole-study results and caveats: The authors found pseudoprogression apparently unrelated to changes in top peripheral T cell clonotypes.

Sequencing used immunoSEQ multiplex PCR; TCRdb keeps in-frame clones, though not all of them. The sample holds over 30,000 clones; roughly 56% are singletons and the top ten take 9.5% to 11%. Time point: week 5, during vaccination. One vaccine dose held 300 ug of mutant IDH1 20-mer peptide and came with topical imiquimod. In regard to this clone: Its antigen is still unknown.

Losses at the gene ends were 0 bases for V and 5 bases for J; bases not matched to a gene: 6. CDR3 size: 15 residues. From germline, CDR1 is SQVTM and CDR2 ANQGSEA. Sequencing used PBMCs, obtained from a glioma patient whose treatment included an IDH1 peptide vaccine. The rearrangement joins TRBV29-1 to TRBJ2-5; 10 positions agree with TRBD2. The source of this sequence is a woman aged 18-29 years with glioma. The CDR3 nucleotides read TGCAGCGTTGAAGAAGCGGGGGGGCCTCGTGAGACCCAGTACTTC. Amino acids: CSVEEAGGPRETQYF.